The TCR beta chain under discussion was sequenced for a study of cytomegalovirus exposure and HLA in healthy donors. Findings and caveats of the study: As confirmed in vitro, three CMV-associated chains were specific for CMV antigens. With further analysis later on, most CMV-associated TCR beta chains appeared HLA-restricted.

The V end was cut by 3 bases, the J end by 7 bases, with 12 bases between. The germline V gene has CDR1 SGHTA and CDR2 FQGNSA. This CDR3 comprises 14 residues. A note on this clone: Its antigen is not known.

Primers: 60 Vbeta forward and 13 Jbeta reverse. Generated by immunoSEQ multiplex PCR, the TCRdb table keeps only in-frame clones and is missing some. The repertoire holds approximately 140,000 clones, with approximately 67% as singletons. The source material was PBMCs. The J gene is TRBJ2-2, the V gene TRBV7-2; D perhaps matches TRBD2 (6 bases). This sequence originates from a woman aged 55-69 years in good health and CMV-seronegative. CDR3 sequence: CASSLRPGGGELFF. In DNA form, the CDR3 reads TGTGCCAGCAGCTTGCGGCCCGGGGGCGGGGAGCTGTTTTTT.